This entry is about one TCR beta chain. Its antigen is undetermined. The CDR3 is 14 amino acids. V was shortened by 6 bases and J by 1 base, with 11 bases between the two germline ends. CDR1 is SGHKS, CDR2 YYEKEE, per germline (reference sequence). Generated by immunoSEQ multiplex PCR, the TCRdb table keeps only in-frame clones and is missing some. The data show about 130,000 clones, with over 85% seen just once and 0.02% to 0.03% held by the top ten. The sample originates from a study of human thymus T cells. Study-wide points: Unrelated people showed highly overlapping thymic repertoires, related research reported.

Corrective heart surgery yielded the resections from which the thymus tissue came. Each of the donors was a healthy Finnish infant who was undergoing open corrective cardiac surgery for congenital heart defects. Sequences were obtained from thymus tissue. The sequence was collected from a boy younger than two with a congenital heart defect but otherwise immunologically healthy. The chain recombines TRBV5-5 with TRBJ1-3; D unclear. CDR3 sequence: CASTSEESGNTIYF. CDR3 coding DNA: TGTGCCAGCACATCAGAGGAATCTGGAAACACCATATATTTT.